Listed below are T cell receptor beta chains from one sample, sequenced in a study of monozygotic twins with inflammatory bowel disease. After re-calling the 5' RACE reads, TCRdb lists one entry per CDR3 protein, DNA absent. This sample contains over 110,000 distinct CDR3 sequences. Sequencing was done on a sample of blood. The receptors were gathered from a human donor with ulcerative colitis or Crohn's disease, or a healthy co-twin of an affected twin (not recorded which). Each CDR3 is given with its conserved first and last residue.

>TRBJ2-7|TRBV4-3
CASSQDFRTDLYEQYF
>TRBJ2-7|TRBV7-6
CASSLGGPGYEQYF
>TRBJ2-2|TRBV7-3
CASSSFGAGGPQELFF
>TRBJ2-4|TRBV5-1
CASSLGTYSEAKNMQYF
>TRBJ2-7|TRBV9
CASSAAGTDPYEQYF
>TRBJ2-1|TRBV3-1
CASSRSGTGGHEQFF
>TRBJ2-2|TRBV12-3/TRBV12-4
CASTSWDTGELFF
>TRBJ2-7|TRBV15
CATRDSRGEEQYF
>TRBJ1-1|TRBV6-6
CASVPAGGEPSVFF
>TRBJ2-3|TRBV11-2
CASSSARTSGPSTDTQYF
>TRBJ1-1|TRBV5-1
CASSWMGEAEAFF
>TRBJ2-1|TRBV18
CASSREGGEQFF
>TRBJ2-7|TRBV12-3/TRBV12-4
CASSFQGRNYEQYF
>TRBJ2-7|TRBV11-3
CASSSGTGYEQYF
>TRBJ2-7|TRBV20-1
CSARDLGWEQYF
>TRBJ1-3|TRBV21-1
CASSKVPRSKGGNTIYF
>TRBJ2-3|TRBV5-1
CASSLDRAGFGTDTQYF
>TRBJ2-1|TRBV28
CASSRTDYYNEQFF
>TRBJ2-2|TRBV6-5
CASSYGGAHTGELFF
>TRBJ1-2|TRBV6-6
CASRSQYSNYGYTF
>TRBJ1-2|TRBV4-2
CASSQGQGLSYTF
>TRBJ2-7|TRBV7-9
CASSFEGGRTYEQYF
>TRBJ1-5|TRBV6-1
CASSRLGANQPQHF
>TRBJ2-7|TRBV20-1
CSAKDRLKYEQYF
>TRBJ2-7|TRBV20-1
CSARVRGAGQGTYEQYF
>TRBJ1-2|TRBV6-1
CASSPRTGKDGYTF
>TRBJ1-4|TRBV6-5
CASTNGQEKLFF
>TRBJ2-1|TRBV24-1
CATSDPTSAGTGEQFF
>TRBJ2-7|TRBV19
CASSSGSSQYF
>TRBJ2-5|TRBV18
CASFHPQRAGETQYF
>TRBJ2-1|TRBV20-1
CSIPIDLAGREQFF
>TRBJ1-1|TRBV25-1
CASSEASGDTEAFF
>TRBJ1-2|TRBV19
CASSRGQFYTNYGYTF
>TRBJ2-7|TRBV5-1
CASSWGAGARTYEQYF
>TRBJ2-7|TRBV11-1
CASSLSGRQGYEQYF
>TRBJ2-7|TRBV10-3
CAISEEGSDYEQYF
>TRBJ2-5|TRBV7-2
CASSLALRVETQYF
>TRBJ2-3|TRBV4-2
CASSQGALGGTDTQYF
>TRBJ2-5|TRBV6-5
CASSYSGLRGETQYF
>TRBJ2-7|TRBV7-6
CASSLVASGFYEQYF
>TRBJ2-2|TRBV19
CASSTPGQGARGELFF
>TRBJ2-3|TRBV6-2/TRBV6-3
CASSPGKRASTDTQYF
>TRBJ2-5|TRBV7-8
CASSPKRGQETQYF
>TRBJ2-3|TRBV20-1
CSASRSTSDPYF
>TRBJ2-3|TRBV20-1
CSAGLLALGTDTQYF